This entry lists 27 T cell receptor beta chains sequenced from one sample in a study of metastatic and nonmetastatic thyroid tumors. With MiXCR, TCRdb called clones anew from the PCR reads. The data contain just over 20,000 clones, 12% of them singletons. Thyroid surgery was performed in patients who had received no treatment beforehand. The specimen was blood. All receptors come from a male donor with papillary thyroid cancer or a benign thyroid nodule (not recorded which). Some clones in this sample may be carry-over from other donors' samples.

This clone was seen repeatedly, ten times or more. CDR3 nucleotide sequence: TGTGCCAGCAGCCCCCGGACAGGGGGGTACAATGAGCAGTTCTTC. Protein product: CASSPRTGGYNEQFF. The chain combines TRBV7-9 with TRBJ2-1; 10 nucleotides align to TRBD1. Germline loops: CDR1 SEHNR, CDR2 FQNEAQ (reference sequence). V trimming: 5 bases; J trimming: 4 bases; junction bases outside the gene matches: 5. The CDR3 is 15 residues long.

This clone counts as medium-sized. The chain recombines TRBV6-5 with TRBJ2-1, with TRBD2 identical over 12 bases. The CDR3 sequence is 15 residues long. CDR1 and CDR2 from the germline V gene are MNHEY and SVGAGI. V dropped 1 base and J dropped 7; count of bases not matched to a gene: 2. CDR3 sequence reads: CASSYWTSGTNEQFF. Written as DNA, the CDR3 is TGTGCCAGCAGTTACTGGACTAGCGGGACTAATGAGCAGTTCTTC.

There are many counts of this clone. The rearrangement links TRBV24-1 to TRBJ2-4; 10 positions agree with TRBD1. Germline CDR1 KGHDR, CDR2 SFDVKD. J gave up 3 bases and V 4 bases, and 5 bases lay outside the gene matches. This CDR3 spans 16 amino acids. The CDR3 region has the DNA TGTGCCACCAGTGAGACAGGGGGCTACGGCAAAAACATTCAGTACTTC. This codes for CATSETGGYGKNIQYF.

This clone is judged medium-sized. This chain uses TRBV5-1 with TRBJ2-1; 10 bases line up with TRBD2. J gave up 4 bases and V 0 bases, and 4 bases lay outside the gene matches. The CDR3 is 16 residues long. The germline CDR1 and CDR2 sequences are SGHRS and YFSETQ. The CDR3 coding sequence is TGCGCCAGCAGCTTGGAGGCTAGCGGGAGTTACAATGAGCAGTTCTTC. It encodes CASSLEASGSYNEQFF.

This clone was detected a few times. The same CDR3 arises from other DNA sequences in this sample as well. This chain uses TRBV12-3 or TRBV12-4 with TRBJ1-6; D gene uncertain. V dropped 4 bases and J dropped 9 bases, with 16 bases sitting between them. The length of the CDR3 is 15 residues. CDR3 region: CASSSAGSRSSPLHF. The DNA of the CDR3 is TGTGCCAGCAGTTCAGCCGGGAGCAGGTCTTCACCCCTCCACTTT.

This chain connects TRBV5-4 to TRBJ2-5; the match to TRBD1 covers 10 bases. Germline V gives CDR1 SGHNT, CDR2 YYREEE (reference sequence). The CDR3 is 16 residues long. V gave up 4 bases and J gave up 2 bases; unmatched junction bases: 8. In DNA form, the CDR3 reads TGTGCCAGCAGCGCCGACAGGGGGCGCCGTCAAGAGACCCAGTACTTC. The encoded protein is CASSADRGRRQETQYF.

The chain carries TRBV6-1 and TRBJ2-2; D is undetermined. The CDR3 spans 13 residues. Germline V gives CDR1 MNHNS, CDR2 SASEGT. V lost 7 bases and J 7 bases, leaving 13 bases between the germline ends. The CDR3 DNA follows: TGTGCCAGCACAGAAAGGGCTATCGGGGAGCTGTTTTTT. Its protein is CASTERAIGELFF.

The V call is TRBV10-1, the J call TRBJ2-1; 8 nucleotides match TRBD2. Per the germline V gene, CDR1 is WNHNN and CDR2 is SYGVQD (reference sequence). This CDR3 comprises 14 residues. Unmatched junction bases numbered 7, after V lost 3 bases and J lost 9 bases. The CDR3 region is CASSDGGRRGEQFF. In DNA, the CDR3 is TGCGCCAGCAGTGATGGCGGGAGGAGGGGTGAGCAGTTCTTC.

Many counts were recorded for this clone. Different DNA sequences within this sample yield the same CDR3. V is TRBV28 and J is TRBJ2-7; 7 nucleotides align to TRBD2. V trimming: 5 bases; J trimming: 2 bases; junction bases outside the gene matches: 12. There are 16 residues in the CDR3. The germline V gene has CDR1 MDHEN and CDR2 SYDVKM. CDR3 in DNA: TGTGCCAGCAGTATTTACCGGACTAGTGAGGCCTACGAGCAGTACTTC. Encoded protein: CASSIYRTSEAYEQYF.

This clone was detected many times. A much larger clone differs by one base, so this may be a read error. The same CDR3 is also encoded by other DNA sequences in this sample. The J gene is TRBJ2-1, the V gene TRBV28, with unresolved D. This CDR3 is built from 10 residues. Germline CDR1 MDHEN, CDR2 SYDVKM. CDR3 sequence (DNA): TGCGCCAGCACGGGCAATGAGCAGTTCTTC. This translates into CASTGNEQFF.

This sequence joins TRBV4-3 and TRBJ1-2, with D unclear. The CDR3 has 14 residues. CDR1 and CDR2 (germline): LGHNA, YSLEER. The ends were cut back, 1 base at V and 5 bases at J, with 11 bases in the middle. Here the CDR3 DNA reads TGCGCCAGCAGCCAAGGAACCTCGGGGTATGGCTACACCTTC. Translating gives CASSQGTSGYGYTF.

In its sample, this clone was seen many times. The V gene is TRBV4-1, the J gene TRBJ2-3, with D possibly being TRBD2 (5 bases). Trimming pared 0 bases from V and 4 bases from J, leaving 11 bases between. Germline loops: CDR1 MGHRA, CDR2 YSYEKL. The CDR3 runs 15 residues. In DNA, the CDR3 is TGCGCCAGCAGCCAAGAAGAGGAGGCCCCAGATACGCAGTATTTT. Translating it yields CASSQEEEAPDTQYF.

This clone was detected only a few times. This chain links TRBV29-1 with TRBJ2-3, with a tentative D call TRBD2 (6 bases). V dropped 4 bases and J dropped 3 bases, with 11 bases sitting between them. This CDR3 spans 13 amino acids. CDR1 is SQVTM, CDR2 ANQGSEA, per germline. Here the CDR3 DNA reads TGCAGCGTTGCGCAGGGAGGAACAGATACGCAGTATTTT. This encodes CSVAQGGTDTQYF.

This clone was seen many times. The CDR3 nucleotides read TGTGCCAGCAGCTTAGCCCGTTACAGGCAGTACTTC. Amino acid sequence: CASSLARYRQYF. The J gene is TRBJ2-7, the V gene TRBV11-2; D call uncertain. CDR3 length: 12 residues. Germline V gives CDR1 SGHAT, CDR2 FQNNGV. Deletions cut 1 base from V and 9 bases from J, with 10 bases between.

This clone was found many times. This rearrangement joins TRBV11-2 to TRBJ1-4; no clear D gene. The CDR3 is 14 amino acids. Germline lookup yields CDR1 SGHAT and CDR2 FQNNGV. The V end was cut by 4 bases, the J end by 10 bases, with 16 bases between. The CDR3 DNA is TGTGCCAGCAGCTCAGCGGTTAGTACTCGAAAACTGTTTTTT. Protein product: CASSSAVSTRKLFF.

As concerns this clone: A junction boundary mismatches the germline segment, possibly from a read error. The chain recombines TRBV13 with TRBJ2-7, with 10 bases lining up with TRBD1. Germline V gene sequence: CDR1 PRHDT, CDR2 FYEKMQ (reference sequence). This CDR3 has 14 amino acids. The CDR3 bases are TGTGCCAGCAGATTAGGACAGGGGGTGTGGGAGCAGTACTTC. Translating it yields CASRLGQGVWEQYF.

The chain combines TRBV20-1 with TRBJ2-7, with TRBD1 matching 7 bases. The CDR3 spans 15 residues. The V and J ends lost 5 bases and 4 bases, in that order; junction bases with no gene match: 14. CDR1 and CDR2 (germline): DFQATT, SNEGSKA (reference sequence). CDR3 protein: CSARHEGQWRYEQYF. The CDR3 DNA is TGCAGTGCTCGACATGAGGGACAGTGGAGATACGAGCAGTACTTC.

Ten or more counts support this clone. The gene calls are TRBV11-2 and TRBJ2-1, with D perhaps matching TRBD1 or TRBD2 (5 bases each). Germline CDR1 is SGHAT and CDR2 is FQNNGV. The V end was cut by 0 bases, the J end by 2 bases, with 17 bases between. CDR3 length: 18 amino acids. The CDR3 DNA reads TGTGCCAGCAGCTTAGAGGGGACCGCGGGTGGGCCCTACAATGAGCAGTTCTTC. Protein sequence: CASSLEGTAGGPYNEQFF.

This clone was counted many times. The chain recombines TRBV4-1 with TRBJ2-1; D might be TRBD2 (6 bases). V lost 1 base, J lost 8 bases, and 15 bases lay in between. In germline, CDR1 is MGHRA, CDR2 YSYEKL. The CDR3 is 15 residues long. The CDR3 loop is CASSQGEAIRDEQFF. Here the CDR3 DNA reads TGCGCCAGCAGCCAAGGGGAGGCTATCAGGGATGAGCAGTTCTTC.

This clone is medium-sized by share. Other DNA sequences from this sample encode an identical CDR3 as well. V and J are TRBV6-1 and TRBJ1-6, with 8 bases fitting TRBD1. Germline trimming cut 5 bases from V and 8 bases from J; bases unmatched to any gene: 8. Germline CDR1 reads MNHNS; CDR2 reads SASEGT. This CDR3 is 15 amino acids long. CDR3 in DNA: TGTGCCAGCAGTCAAATCGGGACAGGCTATTCACCCCTCCACTTT. This encodes CASSQIGTGYSPLHF.

This clone was seen a few times. The CDR3 DNA follows: TGTGCCAGCAGTTTAGTCAGGACAAGCTCCTACGAGCAGTACTTC. It translates to CASSLVRTSSYEQYF. The chain joins TRBV28 to TRBJ2-7; a weak D match, TRBD1 (5 bases). Looked up from germline, CDR1 is MDHEN and CDR2 is SYDVKM. CDR3 length equals 15 residues. Trimming took off 2 bases at V and 0 bases at J, with 11 bases between the two ends.

This clone has at least ten counts. This chain uses TRBV10-3 with TRBJ1-2, with D unclear. Germline assignment: CDR1 ENHRY and CDR2 SYGVKD. V was shortened by 6 bases and J by 6 bases, with 5 bases between the two germline ends. This CDR3 spans 10 amino acids. The CDR3 protein is CAIRGDGYTF. The CDR3 nucleotides are TGTGCCATCAGGGGCGATGGCTACACCTTC.

Concerning this clone itself: Germline and junction disagree at one end, which may indicate a read error. In the same sample, other DNA sequences code for this CDR3. CDR3 in amino acids: CASSSARLETQYF. The CDR3 DNA sequence: TGTGCCAGCTCCTCAGCCCGGTTGGAGACCCAGTATTTC. V gene TRBV18 combines with J gene TRBJ2-5; D uncertain. The CDR3 covers 13 residues. The germline gives CDR1 KGHSH, CDR2 LQKENI. The entire variable domain, with the rest obtained from reference TRBV18 and TRBJ2-5, is as follows: NAGVMQNPRHLVRRRGQEARLRCSPMKGHSHVYWYRQLPEEGLKFMVYLQKENIIDESGMPKERFSAEFPKEGPSILRIQQVVRGDSAAYFCASSSARLETQYFGPGTRLLVL.

The V and J genes are TRBV3-1 and TRBJ2-7; TRBD2 matches at 10 bases. Germline CDR1 is LGHDT and CDR2 is YNNKEL (reference sequence). Unmatched junction bases numbered 8, after V lost 4 bases and J lost 2 bases. This CDR3 has 16 residues. For the CDR3, the DNA is TGTGCCAGCAGCCGCTTCGGGACTAGCGCGACCTACGAGCAGTACTTC. Amino acids: CASSRFGTSATYEQYF.

This clone came up many times. This chain connects TRBV20-1 to TRBJ1-5; TRBD1 matches at 12 bases. Germline V lookup: CDR1 DFQATT, CDR2 SNEGSKA (reference sequence). The CDR3 runs 14 residues. Trimming at V came to 5 bases and at J to 5 bases, leaving 4 bases not matched to a gene. Here the CDR3 reads CSAPGQGADQPQHF. DNA for the CDR3: TGCAGTGCTCCGGGACAGGGGGCAGATCAGCCCCAGCATTTT.

In this sample, this clone is medium-sized. This chain connects TRBV20-1 to TRBJ2-7; 11 bases are shared with TRBD2. V gave up 1 base and J gave up 6 bases; unmatched junction bases: 2. Germline lookup yields CDR1 DFQATT and CDR2 SNEGSKA (reference sequence). This CDR3 region has 13 residues. The CDR3 DNA is TGCAGTGCTAGAGTTAGCGGGAGGGGCGAGCAGTACTTC. Translated, it gives CSARVSGRGEQYF.

This clone was counted only a few times. V is TRBV28 and J is TRBJ1-2; D remains unclear. The CDR3 contains 13 residues. Trimming stripped 6 bases from V and 6 bases from J, with 14 bases between. Germline V gene data show CDR1 as MDHEN and CDR2 as SYDVKM. This CDR3 is CASRSGRLDGYTF. The DNA for the CDR3 is TGTGCCAGCAGGTCGGGCCGACTAGATGGCTACACCTTC.